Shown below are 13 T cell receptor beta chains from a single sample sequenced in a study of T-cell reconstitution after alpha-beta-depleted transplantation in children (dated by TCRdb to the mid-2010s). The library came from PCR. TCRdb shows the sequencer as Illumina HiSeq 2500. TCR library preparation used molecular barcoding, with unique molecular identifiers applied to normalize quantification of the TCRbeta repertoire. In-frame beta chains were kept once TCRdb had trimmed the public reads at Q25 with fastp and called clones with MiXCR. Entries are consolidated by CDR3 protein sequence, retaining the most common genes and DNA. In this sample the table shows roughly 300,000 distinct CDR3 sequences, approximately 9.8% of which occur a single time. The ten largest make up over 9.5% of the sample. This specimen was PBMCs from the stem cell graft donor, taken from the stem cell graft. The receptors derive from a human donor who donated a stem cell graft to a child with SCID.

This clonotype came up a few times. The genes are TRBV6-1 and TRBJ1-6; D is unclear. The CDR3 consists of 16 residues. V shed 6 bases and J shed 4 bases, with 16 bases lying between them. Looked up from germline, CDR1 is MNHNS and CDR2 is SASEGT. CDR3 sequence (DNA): TGTGCCAGCAGGACCCTCTCGGACGGATATAATTCACCCCTCCACTTT. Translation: CASRTLSDGYNSPLHF.

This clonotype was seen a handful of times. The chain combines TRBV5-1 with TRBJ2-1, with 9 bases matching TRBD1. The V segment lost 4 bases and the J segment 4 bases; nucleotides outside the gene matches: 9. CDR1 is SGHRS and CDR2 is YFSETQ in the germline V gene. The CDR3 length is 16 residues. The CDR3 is CASSVRSGQGYNEQFF. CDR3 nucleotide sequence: TGCGCCAGCAGCGTAAGATCGGGACAGGGATACAATGAGCAGTTCTTC.

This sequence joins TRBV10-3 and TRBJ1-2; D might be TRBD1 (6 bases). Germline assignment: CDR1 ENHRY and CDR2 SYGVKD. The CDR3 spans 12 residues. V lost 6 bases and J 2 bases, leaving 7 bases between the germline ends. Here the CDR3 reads CAISGQNYGYTF. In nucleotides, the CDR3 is TGTGCCATCAGCGGACAGAACTATGGCTACACCTTC.

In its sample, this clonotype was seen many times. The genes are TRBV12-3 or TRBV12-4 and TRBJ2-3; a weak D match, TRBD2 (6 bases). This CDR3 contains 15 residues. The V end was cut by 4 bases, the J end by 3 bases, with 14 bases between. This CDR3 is CASSSGGVWTDTQYF. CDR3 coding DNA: TGTGCCAGCAGTTCTGGCGGGGTGTGGACAGATACGCAGTATTTT.

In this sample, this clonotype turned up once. The CDR3 nucleotides read TGTGCCACCAGTGATTCCCGGGACACCTATACGCAGTATTTT. This translates into CATSDSRDTYTQYF. The genes are TRBV24-1 and TRBJ2-3, with a tentative D call TRBD1 (6 bases). With 2 bases removed from V and 7 bases from J, the gap between germline ends came to 12 bases. Germline CDR1 reads KGHDR; CDR2 reads SFDVKD. The CDR3 length is 14 residues.

CDR3 region: CASSRQEETQYF. CDR3 nucleotide sequence: TGTGCCAGCAGCCGACAGGAAGAGACCCAGTACTTC. V usage is TRBV7-9 and J usage is TRBJ2-5; tentatively, D is TRBD1 (6 bases). The V and J ends lost 5 bases and 3 bases respectively, with 7 bases between them. Germline V gives CDR1 SEHNR, CDR2 FQNEAQ (reference sequence). The CDR3 sequence is 12 residues long.

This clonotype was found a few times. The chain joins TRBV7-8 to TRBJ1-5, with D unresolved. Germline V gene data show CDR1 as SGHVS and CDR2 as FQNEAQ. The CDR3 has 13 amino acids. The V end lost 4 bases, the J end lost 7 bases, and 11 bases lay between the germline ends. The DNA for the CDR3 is TGTGCCAGCAGCTCCCAACCGAGGCAGCCCCAGCATTTT. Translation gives CASSSQPRQPQHF.

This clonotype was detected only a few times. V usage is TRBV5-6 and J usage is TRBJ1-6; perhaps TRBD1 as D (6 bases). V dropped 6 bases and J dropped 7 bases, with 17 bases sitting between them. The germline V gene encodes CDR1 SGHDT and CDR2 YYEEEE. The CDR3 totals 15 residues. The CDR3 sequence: CASKYRAERNSPLHF. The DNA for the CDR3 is TGTGCCAGCAAGTACAGGGCAGAGAGGAATTCACCCCTCCACTTT.

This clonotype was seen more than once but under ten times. For the CDR3, the DNA is TGTGCCAGCAGCACCGGGACAGCCTCCTACGAGCAGTACTTC. This translates into CASSTGTASYEQYF. This chain connects TRBV12-3 or TRBV12-4 to TRBJ2-7, with 7 bases matching TRBD1. This CDR3 contains 14 residues. The V gene end was trimmed by 6 bases and the J gene end by 0 bases; junction bases not matched to a gene: 5.

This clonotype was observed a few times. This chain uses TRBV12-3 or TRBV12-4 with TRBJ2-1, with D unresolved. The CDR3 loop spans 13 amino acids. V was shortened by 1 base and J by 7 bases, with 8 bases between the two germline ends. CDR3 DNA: TGTGCCAGCAGTTTAGGGGGTTGGAATGAGCAGTTCTTC. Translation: CASSLGGWNEQFF.

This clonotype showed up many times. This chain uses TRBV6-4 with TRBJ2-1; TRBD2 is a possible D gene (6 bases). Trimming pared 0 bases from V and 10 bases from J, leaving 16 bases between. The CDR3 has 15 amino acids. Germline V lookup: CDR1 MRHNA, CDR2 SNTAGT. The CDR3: CASSDSGTGADEQFF. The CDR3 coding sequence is TGTGCCAGCAGTGACTCGGGGACGGGAGCAGACGAGCAGTTCTTC.

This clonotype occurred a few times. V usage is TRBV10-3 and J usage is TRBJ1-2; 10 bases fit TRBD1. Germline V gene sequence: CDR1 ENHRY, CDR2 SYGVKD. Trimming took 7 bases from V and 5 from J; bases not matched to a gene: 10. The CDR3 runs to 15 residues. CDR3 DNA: TGTGCCATCACCGACTACGGGACAGGGGAGTATGGCTACACCTTC. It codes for CAITDYGTGEYGYTF.

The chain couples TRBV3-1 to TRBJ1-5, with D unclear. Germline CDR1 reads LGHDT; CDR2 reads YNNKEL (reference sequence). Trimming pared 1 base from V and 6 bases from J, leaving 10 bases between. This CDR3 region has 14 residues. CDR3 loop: CASSQVGRGQPQHF. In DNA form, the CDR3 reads TGTGCCAGCAGCCAAGTGGGTCGTGGTCAGCCCCAGCATTTT.